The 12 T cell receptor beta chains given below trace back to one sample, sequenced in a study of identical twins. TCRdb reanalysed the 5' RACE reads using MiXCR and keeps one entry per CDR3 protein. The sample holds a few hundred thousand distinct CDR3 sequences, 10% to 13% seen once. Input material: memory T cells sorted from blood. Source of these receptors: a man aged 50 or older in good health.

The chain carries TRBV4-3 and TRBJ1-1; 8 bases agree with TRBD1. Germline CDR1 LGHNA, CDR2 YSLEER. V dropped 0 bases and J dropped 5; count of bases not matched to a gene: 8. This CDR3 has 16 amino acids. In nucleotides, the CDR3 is TGCGCCAGCAGCCAAGAGAAGGGCAGGGGGCGGACTGAAGCTTTCTTT. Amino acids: CASSQEKGRGRTEAFF.

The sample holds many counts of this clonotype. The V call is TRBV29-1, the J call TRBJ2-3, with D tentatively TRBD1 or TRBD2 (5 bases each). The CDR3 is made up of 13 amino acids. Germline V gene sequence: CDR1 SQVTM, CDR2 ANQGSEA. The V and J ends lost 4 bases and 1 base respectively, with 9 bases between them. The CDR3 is CSVVRGGTDTQYF. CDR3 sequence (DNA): TGCAGCGTTGTTCGGGGCGGCACAGATACGCAGTATTTT.

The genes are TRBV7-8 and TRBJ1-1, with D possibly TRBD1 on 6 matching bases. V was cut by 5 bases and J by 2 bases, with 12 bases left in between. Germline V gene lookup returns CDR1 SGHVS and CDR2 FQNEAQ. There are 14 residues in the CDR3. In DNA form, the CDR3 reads TGTGCCAGCAGCACAGGGATCGTAAACACTGAAGCTTTCTTT. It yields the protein CASSTGIVNTEAFF.

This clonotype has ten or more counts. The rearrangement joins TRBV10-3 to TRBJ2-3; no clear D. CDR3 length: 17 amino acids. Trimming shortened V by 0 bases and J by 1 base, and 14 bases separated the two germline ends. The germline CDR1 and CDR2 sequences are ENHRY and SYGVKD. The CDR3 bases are TGTGCCATCAGTGAGTCTTCGTCGGGCTGGGGCACAGATACGCAGTATTTT. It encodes CAISESSSGWGTDTQYF.

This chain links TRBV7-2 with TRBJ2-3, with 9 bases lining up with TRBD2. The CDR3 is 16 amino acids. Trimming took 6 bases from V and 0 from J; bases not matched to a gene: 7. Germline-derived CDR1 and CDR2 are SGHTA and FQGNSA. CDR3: CASRRGLATSTDTQYF. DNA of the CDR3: TGTGCCAGCAGACGAGGACTAGCGACCAGCACAGATACGCAGTATTTT.

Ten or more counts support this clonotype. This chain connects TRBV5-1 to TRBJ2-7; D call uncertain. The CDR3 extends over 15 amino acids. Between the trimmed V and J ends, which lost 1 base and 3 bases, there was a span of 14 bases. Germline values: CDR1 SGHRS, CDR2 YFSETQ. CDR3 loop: CASSLTDSIFYEQYF. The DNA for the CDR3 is TGCGCCAGCAGCTTGACAGACTCAATTTTCTACGAGCAGTACTTC.

CDR3 loop: CASSLAGLAGGRETQYF. The CDR3 DNA reads as TGTGCCAGCAGTTTAGCGGGACTAGCGGGGGGGCGGGAGACCCAGTACTTC. V gene TRBV12-3 or TRBV12-4 combines with J gene TRBJ2-5; TRBD2 matches at 16 bases. Trimming at V came to 0 bases and at J to 5 bases, leaving 3 bases not matched to a gene. CDR3 size: 17 residues.

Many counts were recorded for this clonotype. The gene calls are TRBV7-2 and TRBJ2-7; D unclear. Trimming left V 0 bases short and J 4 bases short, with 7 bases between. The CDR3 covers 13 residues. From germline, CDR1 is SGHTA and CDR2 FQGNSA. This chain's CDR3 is CASSLALTYEQYF. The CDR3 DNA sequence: TGTGCCAGCAGCTTAGCACTGACATACGAGCAGTACTTC.

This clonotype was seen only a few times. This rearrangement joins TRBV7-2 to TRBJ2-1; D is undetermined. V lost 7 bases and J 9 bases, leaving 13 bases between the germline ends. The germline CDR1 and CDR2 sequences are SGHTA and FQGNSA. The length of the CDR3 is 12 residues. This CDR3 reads CASTLRAGEQFF. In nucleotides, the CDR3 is TGTGCCAGCACCCTACGGGCTGGTGAGCAGTTCTTC.

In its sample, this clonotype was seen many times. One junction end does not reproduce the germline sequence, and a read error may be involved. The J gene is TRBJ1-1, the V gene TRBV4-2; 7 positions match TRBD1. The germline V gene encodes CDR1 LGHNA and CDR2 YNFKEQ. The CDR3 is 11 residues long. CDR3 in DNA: TGTACCAGCAGCTTGACAGGGGAAGCTTTCTTT. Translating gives CTSSLTGEAFF.

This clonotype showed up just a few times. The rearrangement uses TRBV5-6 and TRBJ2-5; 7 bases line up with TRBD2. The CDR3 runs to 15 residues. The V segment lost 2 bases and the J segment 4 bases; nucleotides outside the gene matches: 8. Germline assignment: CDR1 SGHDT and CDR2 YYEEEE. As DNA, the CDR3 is TGTGCCAGCAGCTTACAGGAGGGGAGGGGAGAGACCCAGTACTTC. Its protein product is CASSLQEGRGETQYF.

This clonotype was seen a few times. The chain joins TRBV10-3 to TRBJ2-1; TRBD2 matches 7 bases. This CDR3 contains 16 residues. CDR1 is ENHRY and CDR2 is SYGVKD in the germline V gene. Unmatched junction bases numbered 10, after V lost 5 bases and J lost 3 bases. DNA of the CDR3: TGTGCCATCAGTTACGGGGGGACCCGTGACTACAATGAGCAGTTCTTC. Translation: CAISYGGTRDYNEQFF.